This TCR beta chain was sequenced during a study of human T cells and chemical hapten exposure. In the original workflow: Per-sample TCR counts ranged from roughly 20,000 to 750,000, median around 96,000. From the 5' RACE reads, TCRdb called clonotypes with MiXCR, one entry per CDR3 protein. TCRdb, not the authors, supplied the V and J calls. This sample has 95,000 to 120,000 distinct CDR3 sequences, with 15% to 20% found just once. The CDR3 is 18 residues long. Per the germline V gene, CDR1 is MDHEN and CDR2 is SYDVKM. V shed 8 bases, J shed 2 bases, and the junction held 16 bases outside the gene matches. It was from unfractionated whole blood that total RNA was extracted.

V and J are TRBV28 and TRBJ2-7, with 12 bases that match TRBD2. The source is a human donor in good health. The CDR3 protein is CASPPGGATSGGTYEQYF. The CDR3, as DNA: TGTGCCAGCCCCCCCGGGGGGGCGACTAGCGGGGGAACCTACGAGCAGTACTTC.